This T cell receptor beta chain appears in the sequencing data of a study of Graves' ophthalmopathy and Graves' hyperthyroidism. Overall study results and limits: A majority of expanded thyroid clonotypes exceeding 0.001 frequency were likewise present in blood. A roughly 76% specificity and just under 90% sensitivity were achieved by a 13-signature model that separated ophthalmopathy from stable hyperthyroidism.

Germline V gene lookup returns CDR1 MNHNY and CDR2 SVGAGI (reference sequence). The ends were cut back, 5 bases at V and 0 bases at J, with 14 bases in the middle. This CDR3 region has 15 residues. A remark on this clonotype: What it binds is unknown.

Amplified material comprised TCR beta CDR3 regions derived from RNA transcripts. The authors performed first-round RT-PCR with HTBI primers and then a second-round multiplex PCR. Using its own MiXCR run on the multiplex PCR reads, TCRdb lists one record per CDR3 protein. The table includes hundreds of thousands of distinct CDR3 sequences, 35% to 50% detected once. Presentation of ophthalmopathy in the donors involved moderate-to-severe activity, CAS ≥3, NOSPECS ≥4 and a duration under 3 months. This receptor was obtained from an adult man with Graves' ophthalmopathy. Source material: peripheral blood. This sequence joins TRBV6-6 and TRBJ2-7, with D uncertain. CDR3 in amino acids: CASSASESASYEQYF. The CDR3 DNA reads TGTGCCAGCAGTGCCTCGGAGTCAGCCTCCTACGAGCAGTACTTC.